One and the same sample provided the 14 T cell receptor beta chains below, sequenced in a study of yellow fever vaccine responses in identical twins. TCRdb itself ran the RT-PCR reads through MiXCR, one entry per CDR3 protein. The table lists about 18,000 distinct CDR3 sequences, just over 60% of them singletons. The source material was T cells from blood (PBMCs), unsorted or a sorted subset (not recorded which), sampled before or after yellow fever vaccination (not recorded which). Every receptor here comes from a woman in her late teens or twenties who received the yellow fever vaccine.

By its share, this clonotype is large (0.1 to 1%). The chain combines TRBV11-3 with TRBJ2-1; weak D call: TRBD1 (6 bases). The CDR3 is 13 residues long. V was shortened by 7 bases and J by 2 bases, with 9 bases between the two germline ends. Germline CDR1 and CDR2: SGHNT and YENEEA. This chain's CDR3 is CASKQGAYNEQFF. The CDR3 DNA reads TGTGCCAGCAAACAGGGAGCCTACAATGAGCAGTTCTTC.

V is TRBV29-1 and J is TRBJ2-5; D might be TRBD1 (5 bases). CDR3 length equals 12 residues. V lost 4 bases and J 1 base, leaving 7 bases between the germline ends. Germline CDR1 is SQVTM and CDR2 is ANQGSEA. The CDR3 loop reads CSVGQLQETQYF. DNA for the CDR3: TGCAGCGTTGGACAGCTCCAAGAGACCCAGTACTTC.

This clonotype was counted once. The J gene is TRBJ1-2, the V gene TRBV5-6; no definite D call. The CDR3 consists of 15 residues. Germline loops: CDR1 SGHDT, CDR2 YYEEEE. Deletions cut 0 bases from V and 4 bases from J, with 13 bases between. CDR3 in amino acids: CASSLDAQTFYGYTF. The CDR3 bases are TGTGCCAGCAGCTTGGATGCACAGACCTTCTATGGCTACACCTTC.

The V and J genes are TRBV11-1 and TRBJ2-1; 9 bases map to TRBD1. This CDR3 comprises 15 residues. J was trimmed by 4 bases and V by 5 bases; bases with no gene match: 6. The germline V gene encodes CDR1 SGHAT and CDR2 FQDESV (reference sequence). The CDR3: CASSRTGTGYNEQFF. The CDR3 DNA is TGTGCCAGCAGCCGCACCGGGACAGGGTACAATGAGCAGTTCTTC.

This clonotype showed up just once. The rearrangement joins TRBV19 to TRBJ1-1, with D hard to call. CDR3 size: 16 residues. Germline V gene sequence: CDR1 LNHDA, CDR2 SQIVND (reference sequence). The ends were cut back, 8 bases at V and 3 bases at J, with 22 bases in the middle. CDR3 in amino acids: CASGRKVEFYHTEAFF. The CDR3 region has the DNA TGTGCCAGTGGGCGGAAGGTGGAATTCTACCACACTGAAGCTTTCTTT.

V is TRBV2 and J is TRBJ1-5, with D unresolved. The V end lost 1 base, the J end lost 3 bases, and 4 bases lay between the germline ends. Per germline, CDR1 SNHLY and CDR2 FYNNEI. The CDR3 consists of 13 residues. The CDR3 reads CASSEEVNQPQHF. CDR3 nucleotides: TGTGCCAGCAGTGAAGAGGTCAATCAGCCCCAGCATTTT.

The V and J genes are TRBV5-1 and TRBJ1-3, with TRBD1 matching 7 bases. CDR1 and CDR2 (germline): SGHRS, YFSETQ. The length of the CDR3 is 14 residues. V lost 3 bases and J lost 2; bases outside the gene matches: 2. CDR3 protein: CASSWDSAGNTIYF. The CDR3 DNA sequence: TGCGCCAGCAGCTGGGACAGTGCTGGAAACACCATATATTTT.

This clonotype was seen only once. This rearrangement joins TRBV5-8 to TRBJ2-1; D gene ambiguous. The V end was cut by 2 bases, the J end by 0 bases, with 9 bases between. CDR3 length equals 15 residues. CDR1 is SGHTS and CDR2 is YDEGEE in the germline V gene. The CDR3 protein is CASSFIKNSYNEQFF. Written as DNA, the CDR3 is TGTGCCAGCAGCTTTATTAAAAACTCCTACAATGAGCAGTTCTTC.

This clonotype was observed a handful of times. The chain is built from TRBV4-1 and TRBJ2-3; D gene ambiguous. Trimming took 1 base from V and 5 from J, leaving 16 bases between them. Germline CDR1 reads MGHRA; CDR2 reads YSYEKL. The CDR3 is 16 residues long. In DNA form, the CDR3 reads TGCGCCAGCAGCCAAGTAGACCTAGTCAGTATAGATACGCAGTATTTT. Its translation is CASSQVDLVSIDTQYF.

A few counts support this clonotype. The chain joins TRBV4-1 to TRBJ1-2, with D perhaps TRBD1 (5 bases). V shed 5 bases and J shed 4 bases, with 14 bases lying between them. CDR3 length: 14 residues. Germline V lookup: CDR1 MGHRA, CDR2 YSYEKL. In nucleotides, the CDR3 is TGCGCCAGCAGCACTGAGGGGAGTAGCTATGGCTACACCTTC. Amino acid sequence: CASSTEGSSYGYTF.

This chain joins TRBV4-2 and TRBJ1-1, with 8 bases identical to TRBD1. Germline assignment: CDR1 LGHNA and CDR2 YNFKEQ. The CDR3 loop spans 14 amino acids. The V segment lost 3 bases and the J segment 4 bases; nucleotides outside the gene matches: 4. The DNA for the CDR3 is TGTGCCAGCAGCCAGGACAGGGTTAGCACTGAAGCTTTCTTT. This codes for CASSQDRVSTEAFF.

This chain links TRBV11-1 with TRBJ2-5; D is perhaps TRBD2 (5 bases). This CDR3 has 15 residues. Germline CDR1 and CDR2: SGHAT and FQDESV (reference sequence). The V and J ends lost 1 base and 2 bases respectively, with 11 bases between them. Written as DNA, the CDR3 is TGTGCCAGCAGCTTAGAGGTGGCGGGTCAAGAGACCCAGTACTTC. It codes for CASSLEVAGQETQYF.

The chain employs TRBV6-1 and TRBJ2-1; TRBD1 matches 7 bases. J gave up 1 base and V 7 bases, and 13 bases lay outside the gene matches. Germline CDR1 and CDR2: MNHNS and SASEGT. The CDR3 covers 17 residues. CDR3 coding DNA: TGTGCCAGCAACTCCGGGACAGCCCCATTATCCTACAATGAGCAGTTCTTC. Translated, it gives CASNSGTAPLSYNEQFF.

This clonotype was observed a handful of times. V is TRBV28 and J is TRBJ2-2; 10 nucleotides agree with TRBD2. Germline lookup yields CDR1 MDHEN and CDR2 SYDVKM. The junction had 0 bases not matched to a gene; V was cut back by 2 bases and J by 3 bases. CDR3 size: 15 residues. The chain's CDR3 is CASSLGTSDTGELFF. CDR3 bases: TGTGCCAGCAGTTTAGGGACTAGCGACACCGGGGAGCTGTTTTTT.